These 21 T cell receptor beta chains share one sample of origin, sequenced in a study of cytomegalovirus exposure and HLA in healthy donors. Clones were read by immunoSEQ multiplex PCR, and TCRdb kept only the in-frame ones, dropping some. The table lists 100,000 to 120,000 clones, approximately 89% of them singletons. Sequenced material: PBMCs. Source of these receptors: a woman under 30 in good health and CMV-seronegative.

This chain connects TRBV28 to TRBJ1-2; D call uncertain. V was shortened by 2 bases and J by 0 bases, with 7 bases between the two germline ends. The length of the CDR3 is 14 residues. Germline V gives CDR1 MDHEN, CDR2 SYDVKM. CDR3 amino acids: CASSLVKSNYGYTF. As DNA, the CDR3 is TGTGCCAGCAGTTTAGTCAAATCTAACTATGGCTACACCTTC.

The CDR3 DNA sequence: TGTGCCAGCAGTCCTCAGGGTTACACTGAAGCTTTCTTT. Translation: CASSPQGYTEAFF. V and J are TRBV27 and TRBJ1-1; D may be TRBD1 (5 bases). Germline CDR1 and CDR2: MNHEY and SMNVEV (reference sequence). The CDR3 runs 13 residues. Trimming removed 5 bases at V and 3 bases at J, with 10 bases between.

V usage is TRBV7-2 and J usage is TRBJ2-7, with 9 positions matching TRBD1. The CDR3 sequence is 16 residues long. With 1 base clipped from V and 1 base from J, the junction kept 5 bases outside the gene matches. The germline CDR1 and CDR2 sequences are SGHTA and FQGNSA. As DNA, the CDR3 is TGTGCCAGCAGCTTAGGGGGGACAGGGAATTCCTACGAGCAGTACTTC. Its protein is CASSLGGTGNSYEQYF.

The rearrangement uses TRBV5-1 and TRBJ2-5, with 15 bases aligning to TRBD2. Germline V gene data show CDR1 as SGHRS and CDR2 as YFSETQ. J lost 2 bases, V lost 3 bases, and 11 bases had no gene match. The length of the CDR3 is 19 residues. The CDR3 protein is CASSSGTSGGLPPQETQYF. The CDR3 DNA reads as TGCGCCAGCAGCTCCGGGACTAGCGGGGGGCTACCGCCTCAAGAGACCCAGTACTTC.

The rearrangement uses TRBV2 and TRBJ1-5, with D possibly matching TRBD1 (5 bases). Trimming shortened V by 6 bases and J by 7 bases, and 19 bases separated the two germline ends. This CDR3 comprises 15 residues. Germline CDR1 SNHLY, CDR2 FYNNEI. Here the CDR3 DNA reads TGTGCCAGCAGATCCGGGGGGAGGGATCGGCAGCCCCAGCATTTT. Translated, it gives CASRSGGRDRQPQHF.

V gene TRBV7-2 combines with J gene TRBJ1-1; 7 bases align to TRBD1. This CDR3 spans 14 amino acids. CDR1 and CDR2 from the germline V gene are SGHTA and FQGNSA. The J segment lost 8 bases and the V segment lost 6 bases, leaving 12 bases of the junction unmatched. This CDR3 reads CASRSTNTGAEAFF. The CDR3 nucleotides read TGTGCCAGCAGATCTACTAATACAGGGGCCGAAGCTTTCTTT.

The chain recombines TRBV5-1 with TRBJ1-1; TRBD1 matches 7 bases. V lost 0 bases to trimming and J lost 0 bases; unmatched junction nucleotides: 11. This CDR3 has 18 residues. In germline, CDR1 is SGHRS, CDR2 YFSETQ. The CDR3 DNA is TGCGCCAGCAGCTTGGTTCAAGGGGACAGCCTTTTGAACACTGAAGCTTTCTTT. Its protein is CASSLVQGDSLLNTEAFF.

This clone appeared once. The DNA of the CDR3 is TGTGCCAGCAGCGCGATCGGGGGGACTGAAGCTTTCTTT. Translating it yields CASSAIGGTEAFF. This sequence joins TRBV9 and TRBJ1-1, with D perhaps matching TRBD1 (5 bases). There are 13 residues in the CDR3. Germline V gene lookup returns CDR1 SGDLS and CDR2 YYNGEE. V was shortened by 3 bases and J by 5 bases, with 11 bases between the two germline ends. Based on the CDR3 plus reference TRBV9 and TRBJ1-1, the full variable domain is DSGVTQTPKHLITATGQRVTLRCSPRSGDLSVYWYQQSLDQGLQFLIQYYNGEERAKGNILERFSAQQFPDLHSELNLSSLELGDSALYFCASSAIGGTEAFFGQGTRLTVV.

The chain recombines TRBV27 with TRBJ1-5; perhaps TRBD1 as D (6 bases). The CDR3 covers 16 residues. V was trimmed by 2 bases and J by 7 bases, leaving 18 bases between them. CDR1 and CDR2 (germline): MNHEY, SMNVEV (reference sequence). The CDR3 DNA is TGTGCCAGCAGTTTACGAGGGGACACCGGGGTACAGCCCCAGCATTTT. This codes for CASSLRGDTGVQPQHF.

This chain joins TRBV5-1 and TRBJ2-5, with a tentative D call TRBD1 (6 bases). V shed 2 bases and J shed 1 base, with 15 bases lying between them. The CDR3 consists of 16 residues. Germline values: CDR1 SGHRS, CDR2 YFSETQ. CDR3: CASSLRQVGGQETQYF. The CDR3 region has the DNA TGCGCCAGCAGCTTACGACAGGTTGGGGGCCAAGAGACCCAGTACTTC. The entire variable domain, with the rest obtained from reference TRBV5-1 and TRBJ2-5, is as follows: KAGVTQTPRYLIKTRGQQVTLSCSPISGHRSVSWYQQTPGQGLQFLFEYFSETQRNKGNFPGRFSGRQFSNSRSEMNVSTLELGDSALYLCASSLRQVGGQETQYFGPGTRLLVL.

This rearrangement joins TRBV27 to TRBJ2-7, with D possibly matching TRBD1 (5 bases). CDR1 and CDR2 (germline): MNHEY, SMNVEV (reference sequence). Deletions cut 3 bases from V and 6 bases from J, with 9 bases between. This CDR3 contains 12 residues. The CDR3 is CASSFRGSEQYF. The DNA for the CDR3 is TGTGCCAGCAGTTTTAGGGGTTCCGAGCAGTACTTC.

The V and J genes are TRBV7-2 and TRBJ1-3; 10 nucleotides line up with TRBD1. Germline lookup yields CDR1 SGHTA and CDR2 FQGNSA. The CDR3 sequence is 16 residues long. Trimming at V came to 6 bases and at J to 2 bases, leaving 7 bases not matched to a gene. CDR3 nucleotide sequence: TGTGCCAGCAGTCCCCGACAGGGGGCCACTGGAAACACCATATATTTT. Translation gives CASSPRQGATGNTIYF.

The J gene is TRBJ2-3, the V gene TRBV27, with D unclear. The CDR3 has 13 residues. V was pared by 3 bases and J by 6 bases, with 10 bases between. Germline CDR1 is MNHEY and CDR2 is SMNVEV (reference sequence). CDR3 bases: TGTGCCAGCAGTTTGTCCAGCGACGATACGCAGTATTTT. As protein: CASSLSSDDTQYF.

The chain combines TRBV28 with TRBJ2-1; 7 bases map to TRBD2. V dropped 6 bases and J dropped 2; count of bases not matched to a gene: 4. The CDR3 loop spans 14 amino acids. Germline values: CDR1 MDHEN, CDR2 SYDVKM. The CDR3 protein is CASRLAEPYNEQFF. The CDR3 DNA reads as TGTGCCAGCAGGCTAGCGGAACCCTACAATGAGCAGTTCTTC.

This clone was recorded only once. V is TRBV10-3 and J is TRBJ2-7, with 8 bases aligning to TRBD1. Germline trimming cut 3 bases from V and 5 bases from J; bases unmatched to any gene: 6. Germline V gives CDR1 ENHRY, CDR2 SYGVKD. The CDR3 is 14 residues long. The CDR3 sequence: CAISDPDRDHEQYF. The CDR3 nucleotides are TGTGCCATCAGTGACCCGGACAGGGACCACGAGCAGTACTTC.

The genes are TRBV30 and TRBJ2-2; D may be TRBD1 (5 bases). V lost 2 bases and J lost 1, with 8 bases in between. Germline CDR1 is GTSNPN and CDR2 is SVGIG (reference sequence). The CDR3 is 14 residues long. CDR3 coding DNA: TGTGCCTGGAGTTTAGGGGTGAACACCGGGGAGCTGTTTTTT. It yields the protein CAWSLGVNTGELFF.

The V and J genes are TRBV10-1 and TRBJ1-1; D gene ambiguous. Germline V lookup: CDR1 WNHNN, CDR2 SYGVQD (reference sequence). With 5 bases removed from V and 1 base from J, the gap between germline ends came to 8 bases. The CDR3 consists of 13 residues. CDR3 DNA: TGCGCCAGCAGTCATGACTGGAACACTGAAGCTTTCTTT. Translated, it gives CASSHDWNTEAFF.

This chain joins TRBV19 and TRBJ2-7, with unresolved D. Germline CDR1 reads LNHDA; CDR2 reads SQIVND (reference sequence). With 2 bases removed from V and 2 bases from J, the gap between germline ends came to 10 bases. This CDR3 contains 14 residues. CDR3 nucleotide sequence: TGTGCCAGTAGTATACGCGCGCCTACCTACGAGCAGTACTTC. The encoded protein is CASSIRAPTYEQYF.

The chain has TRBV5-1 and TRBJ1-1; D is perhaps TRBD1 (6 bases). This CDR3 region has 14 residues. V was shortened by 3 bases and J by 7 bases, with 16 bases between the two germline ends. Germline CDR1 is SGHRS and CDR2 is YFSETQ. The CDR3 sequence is CASSSRGDWDEAFF. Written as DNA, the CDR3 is TGCGCCAGCAGCTCCAGGGGTGATTGGGATGAAGCTTTCTTT.

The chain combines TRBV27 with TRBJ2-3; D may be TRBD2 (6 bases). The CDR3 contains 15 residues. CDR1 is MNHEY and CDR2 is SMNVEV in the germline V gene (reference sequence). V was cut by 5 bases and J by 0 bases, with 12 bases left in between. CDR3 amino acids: CASSDWRDSTDTQYF. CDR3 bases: TGTGCCAGCAGTGACTGGAGGGACAGCACAGATACGCAGTATTTT.

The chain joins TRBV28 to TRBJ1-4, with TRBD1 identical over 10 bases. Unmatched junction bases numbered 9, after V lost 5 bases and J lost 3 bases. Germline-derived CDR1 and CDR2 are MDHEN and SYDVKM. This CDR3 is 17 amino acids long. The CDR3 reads CASSPWTGGMPNEKLFF. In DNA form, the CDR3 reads TGTGCCAGCAGTCCTTGGACAGGGGGGATGCCTAATGAAAAACTGTTTTTT.